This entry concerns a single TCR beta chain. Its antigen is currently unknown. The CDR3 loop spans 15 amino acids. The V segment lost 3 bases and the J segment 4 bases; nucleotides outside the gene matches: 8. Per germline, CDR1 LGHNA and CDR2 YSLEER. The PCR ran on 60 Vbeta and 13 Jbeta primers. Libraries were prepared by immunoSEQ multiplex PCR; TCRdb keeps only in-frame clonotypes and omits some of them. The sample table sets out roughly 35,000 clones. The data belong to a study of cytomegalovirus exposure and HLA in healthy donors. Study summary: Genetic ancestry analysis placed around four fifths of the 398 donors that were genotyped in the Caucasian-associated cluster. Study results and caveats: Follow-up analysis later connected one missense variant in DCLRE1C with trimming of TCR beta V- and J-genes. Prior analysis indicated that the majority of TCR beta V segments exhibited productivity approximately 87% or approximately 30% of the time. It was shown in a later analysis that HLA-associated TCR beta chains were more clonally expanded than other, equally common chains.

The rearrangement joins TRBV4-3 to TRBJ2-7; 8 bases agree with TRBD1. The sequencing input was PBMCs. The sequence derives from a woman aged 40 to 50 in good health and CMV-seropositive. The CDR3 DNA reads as TGCGCCAGCAGCCAGGAGGACAGGGATGATTACGAGCAGTACTTC. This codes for CASSQEDRDDYEQYF.